Listed below are T cell receptor beta chains from one sample, sequenced in a study of control samples from healthy donors and cancer patients. Clones were read by immunoSEQ multiplex PCR, and TCRdb kept only the in-frame ones, dropping some. The repertoire holds 150,000 to 200,000 clones, with about 94% as singletons. The sample consisted of blood. Receptors were obtained from a woman aged 25 to 39 in good health. CDR3s include the opening cysteine and the closing phenylalanine or tryptophan. The order of the fields is D gene, J gene, V gene, clone size, CDR3 protein, CDR3 DNA. A D gene is named only where the DNA matches it firmly. A clone size is listed for some rows: how often the clone was seen (once, few, many), or a class if it is expanded.

TRBD1 TRBJ2-7 TRBV9 . CASSPTGTATYEQYF TGTGCCAGCAGCCCCACCGGGACAGCTACCTACGAGCAGTACTTC
. TRBJ1-5 TRBV15 . CATSRGIRGLIIQPQHF TGTGCCACCAGCAGAGGTATCAGGGGATTAATAATACAGCCCCAGCATTTT
TRBD2 TRBJ2-2 TRBV27 . CASSSSGISTGELFF TGTGCCAGCAGTTCTAGCGGGATTAGCACCGGGGAGCTGTTTTTT
. TRBJ2-7 TRBV2 . CASSMVGASYEQYF TGTGCCAGCAGCATGGTAGGGGCTTCCTACGAGCAGTACTTC
. TRBJ2-7 TRBV3-1/TRBV3-2 . CASSQDGQGRTLPYEQYF TGTGCCAGCAGCCAAGACGGGCAGGGTAGGACTTTACCCTACGAGCAGTACTTC
TRBD1 TRBJ1-1 TRBV19 once CATTTGVSEAFF TGTGCCACAACTACAGGGGTGTCTGAAGCTTTCTTT
. TRBJ1-3 TRBV27 . CASSRQGGNTIYF TGTGCCAGCAGTCGGCAGGGGGGAAACACCATATATTTT
. TRBJ1-4 TRBV9 . CASSVEDTFPATNEKLFF TGTGCCAGCAGCGTAGAAGACACTTTTCCTGCAACTAATGAAAAACTGTTTTTT
. TRBJ1-4 TRBV7-9 . CASSFRRFGFGEKLFF TGTGCCAGCAGCTTTCGAAGGTTTGGGTTTGGTGAAAAACTGTTTTTT
. TRBJ2-2 TRBV7-3 . CASSKVGGYYTGELFF TGTGCCAGCAGCAAAGTGGGTGGTTACTACACCGGGGAGCTGTTTTTT
. TRBJ1-5 TRBV28 . CASSLVVLTSGQPQHF TGTGCCAGCAGTTTGGTGGTTCTGACATCGGGTCAGCCCCAGCATTTT
. TRBJ2-1 TRBV29-1 . CSVRTAEQFF TGCAGCGTTAGGACGGCCGAGCAGTTCTTC
. TRBJ1-2 TRBV15 . CATSSTRIRYGYTF TGTGCCACCAGCAGTACCAGAATTCGCTATGGCTACACCTTC
. TRBJ1-5 TRBV10-3 . CAISGDRNQPQHF TGTGCCATCAGTGGGGACCGGAATCAGCCCCAGCATTTT
. TRBJ2-6 TRBV7-3 . CASSFGGSSGANVLTF TGTGCCAGCAGCTTTGGGGGATCTTCTGGGGCCAACGTCCTGACTTTC
TRBD2 TRBJ2-7 TRBV28 . CASSFERRRGGYEQYF TGTGCCAGCAGTTTCGAGAGGCGGCGGGGGGGCTACGAGCAGTACTTC
. TRBJ1-5 TRBV15 few CATSRDSSNQPQHF TGTGCCACCAGCAGGGACAGTAGCAATCAGCCCCAGCATTTT
. TRBJ2-1 TRBV14 . CASSPTWGEQFF TGTGCCAGCAGCCCCACCTGGGGTGAGCAGTTCTTC
. TRBJ1-5 TRBV6-2/TRBV6-3 . CASSYGAVNQPQHF TGTGCCAGCAGTTACGGGGCAGTAAATCAGCCCCAGCATTTT
. TRBJ2-3 TRBV3-1/TRBV3-2 . CASSQLGTDTQYF TGTGCCAGCAGCCAACTGGGCACAGATACGCAGTATTTT
. TRBJ1-1 TRBV18 . CASSPAGALGMNTEAFF TGTGCCAGCTCCCCAGCAGGGGCTCTGGGGATGAACACTGAAGCTTTCTTT
. TRBJ2-2 TRBV4-1 . CASSQDPGELFF TGCGCCAGCAGCCAAGATCCCGGGGAGCTGTTTTTT
. TRBJ1-2 TRBV20-1 . CSASKDHGYTF TGCAGTGCTAGCAAGGACCATGGCTACACCTTC
TRBD1 TRBJ1-3 TRBV14 . CASSQPGQGASGNTIYF TGTGCCAGCAGCCAACCGGGACAGGGGGCTTCTGGAAACACCATATATTTT
. TRBJ1-3 TRBV9 . CASSPGPWENTIYF TGTGCCAGCAGCCCAGGGCCCTGGGAGAACACCATATATTTT
. TRBJ2-3 TRBV10-3 . CAISESGTHTDTQYF TGTGCCATCAGTGAGTCTGGGACCCACACAGATACGCAGTATTTT
. TRBJ2-7 TRBV28 . CASTLQGSSYEQYF TGTGCCAGCACCCTACAGGGATCCTCCTACGAGCAGTACTTC
. TRBJ1-3 TRBV30 . CAWSGSARVRSGYAHSGNTIYF TGTGCCTGGAGTGGATCGGCCCGCGTACGGTCAGGCTATGCCCACTCTGGAAACACCATATATTTT
. TRBJ2-3 TRBV7-2 . CASSPDLFTDTQYF TGTGCCAGCAGCCCGGACCTATTCACAGATACGCAGTATTTT
TRBD2 TRBJ2-3 TRBV30 . CAWSFQASGSRGTDTQYF TGTGCCTGGAGTTTCCAGGCTAGCGGGAGTCGGGGCACAGATACGCAGTATTTT
. TRBJ2-7 TRBV20-1 . CSGRGEYEQYF TGCAGTGGACGGGGAGAGTACGAGCAGTACTTC
TRBD1 TRBJ2-5 TRBV4-2 . CASSREGAEKTQYF TGTGCCAGCAGCCGAGAGGGGGCCGAGAAGACCCAGTACTTC
. TRBJ2-7 TRBV7-2 . CASSLPGDYEQYF TGTGCCAGCAGCTTACCCGGCGACTACGAGCAGTACTTC
. TRBJ2-3 TRBV7-2 . CASSLLAVGASTDTQYF TGTGCCAGCAGCCTATTAGCGGTTGGGGCCAGCACAGATACGCAGTATTTT
TRBD1 TRBJ1-5 TRBV19 . CASSPDRGSRNQPQHF TGTGCCAGTAGTCCCGACAGGGGGTCTAGGAATCAGCCCCAGCATTTT
TRBD1 TRBJ1-4 TRBV28 . CASSAPGQGYEKLFF TGTGCCAGCAGCGCTCCGGGACAGGGGTATGAAAAACTGTTTTTT
. TRBJ2-6 TRBV24-1 once CATSPSRGSGANVLTF TGTGCCACCAGTCCTAGCCGGGGGTCCGGGGCCAACGTCCTGACTTTC
TRBD2 TRBJ2-3 TRBV3-1/TRBV3-2 . CASSRLAGGLTDTQYF TGTGCCAGCAGCCGGTTAGCGGGAGGCCTCACAGATACGCAGTATTTT
. TRBJ1-2 TRBV6-1 . CASSELLLLGANYGYTF TGTGCCAGCAGTGAACTTTTGCTCTTGGGGGCTAACTATGGCTACACCTTC
. TRBJ2-7 TRBV6-5 . CASTLDSSYEQYF TGTGCCAGCACATTGGACAGCTCCTACGAGCAGTACTTC
TRBD2 TRBJ2-1 TRBV7-6 . CASSLRAGGIEQFF TGTGCCAGCAGCTTAAGAGCGGGAGGAATTGAGCAGTTCTTC
TRBD2 TRBJ2-2 TRBV13 once CASSSSTSGRNTGELFF TGTGCCAGCAGCTCGTCGACTAGCGGGAGGAACACCGGGGAGCTGTTTTTT
TRBD2 TRBJ2-7 TRBV18 . CASSPGGGAYEQYF TGTGCCAGCTCACCAGGGGGGGGAGCGTACGAGCAGTACTTC
TRBD2 TRBJ2-7 TRBV5-5 . CASSLVLAGGQEQYF TGTGCCAGCAGCTTGGTCCTAGCGGGAGGACAAGAGCAGTACTTC
TRBD1 TRBJ2-5 TRBV24-1 . CATSDFERDRGTQYF TGTGCCACCAGTGATTTCGAGAGGGACAGGGGGACCCAGTACTTC
TRBD1 TRBJ2-7 TRBV28 . CASRVWGTGGDEQYF TGTGCCAGCAGAGTCTGGGGGACAGGGGGGGACGAGCAGTACTTC
TRBD2 TRBJ2-1 TRBV18 . CASSPSLAGSFEQFF TGTGCCAGCTCACCATCGCTAGCGGGATCATTCGAGCAGTTCTTC
. TRBJ1-4 TRBV2 . CASSNRFTNEKLFF TGTGCCAGCAGTAACAGGTTTACTAATGAAAAACTGTTTTTT
. TRBJ2-2 TRBV12-3/TRBV12-4 few CASNPDTGELFF TGTGCCAGCAACCCGGACACCGGGGAGCTGTTTTTT
. TRBJ1-6 TRBV7-8 . CASSLRGAGTTNNSPLHF TGTGCCAGCAGCTTAAGAGGTGCCGGGACAACCAATAATTCACCCCTCCACTTT
. TRBJ1-4 TRBV14 . CASSQVSGGTEKLFF TGTGCCAGCAGCCAAGTGTCGGGTGGGACTGAAAAACTGTTTTTT
. TRBJ2-7 TRBV7-2 . CASSLGRQSSYEQYF TGTGCCAGCAGCTTAGGGAGACAGAGCTCCTACGAGCAGTACTTC
TRBD1 TRBJ2-7 TRBV19 . CASSRTGGGEQYF TGTGCCAGTAGCCGGACAGGGGGCGGGGAGCAGTACTTC
TRBD2 TRBJ2-1 TRBV5-4 . CASSGTGTSGRVGEQFF TGTGCCAGCAGCGGAACCGGGACTAGCGGGAGGGTGGGCGAGCAGTTCTTC
. TRBJ1-1 TRBV18 . CASSLIAGKNTEAFF TGTGCCAGCTCACTAATCGCAGGCAAGAACACTGAAGCTTTCTTT